The entry below describes one T cell receptor (beta chain). Unmatched junction bases numbered 10, after V lost 7 bases and J lost 5 bases. Germline values: CDR1 SNHLY, CDR2 FYNNEI. The CDR3 extends over 14 amino acids. The sample originates from a study of blood T cell repertoires in COVID-19. As for the study in general: Acute-phase and convalescent COVID-19 samples originated in the United States, Italy and Spain. The analysed material was cDNA or gDNA that came from T cells, B-cell-depleted T cells, or PBMCs.

Profiling relied on immunoSEQ multiplex PCR, and the TCRdb table lists in-frame clones only, not all of them. Here the sample spans about 73,000 clones, over 70% being singletons. The chain is built from TRBV2 and TRBJ1-1, with 7 bases fitting TRBD1. Sequenced material: peripheral blood. This sequence originates from an elderly man with active or convalescent COVID-19. CDR3 nucleotides: TGTGCCAGCAAATGGGACAGTCAAGGGACTGAAGCTTTCTTT. The encoded protein is CASKWDSQGTEAFF. The whole variable domain, remainder taken from reference TRBV2 and TRBJ1-1, is EPEVTQTPSHQVTQMGQEVILRCVPISNHLYFYWYRQILGQKVEFLVSFYNNEISEKSEIFDDQFSVERPDGSNFTLKIRSTKLEDSAMYFCASKWDSQGTEAFFGQGTRLTVV.